The 29 T cell receptor beta chains in this list originate from one sample, sequenced in a study of shared clonotypes between healthy human individuals. The data were produced by immunoSEQ multiplex PCR, yet TCRdb's version contains in-frame clones alone and is incomplete. This sample has about 680,000 clones, with about three quarters found just once. Material: memory CD4+ T cells sorted from blood. Subset defined: CD45RA-negative fraction. The source is a woman in her thirties in good health.

This clone was seen a single time. The chain carries TRBV18 and TRBJ2-1; 9 nucleotides align to TRBD2. From germline, CDR1 is KGHSH and CDR2 LQKENI. J was trimmed by 2 bases and V by 2 bases; bases with no gene match: 4. This CDR3 comprises 16 residues. For the CDR3, the DNA is TGTGCCAGCTCACCAGATAGCGGGAGCACCTACAATGAGCAGTTCTTC. Encoded protein: CASSPDSGSTYNEQFF.

This clone was picked up many times. The chain links TRBV5-1 to TRBJ2-7, with 12 positions matching TRBD2. CDR3 length: 20 residues. Trimming removed 0 bases from V and 3 bases from J; junction bases left unmatched: 16. Germline CDR1 and CDR2: SGHRS and YFSETQ. As DNA, the CDR3 is TGCGCCAGCAGCTTGGCCCGGGGGGCCGGGACTAGCGGGCGAAACTACGAGCAGTACTTC. Its translation: CASSLARGAGTSGRNYEQYF.

This clone was detected ten times or more. This chain uses TRBV28 with TRBJ1-5; 7 nucleotides agree with TRBD1. The V segment lost 5 bases and the J segment 4 bases; nucleotides outside the gene matches: 5. CDR1 is MDHEN, CDR2 SYDVKM, per germline. The CDR3 is 14 residues long. The CDR3 coding sequence is TGTGCCAGCAGTGGCGGGACAGCGAATCAGCCCCAGCATTTT. Protein product: CASSGGTANQPQHF.

This clone was counted at least ten times. The rearrangement joins TRBV19 to TRBJ1-5; no clear D gene. The V end lost 5 bases, the J end lost 3 bases, and 14 bases lay between the germline ends. Per the germline V gene, CDR1 is LNHDA and CDR2 is SQIVND (reference sequence). There are 15 residues in the CDR3. CDR3 region: CASSVSRGNNQPQHF. The CDR3 DNA follows: TGTGCCAGTAGTGTCTCGCGGGGTAACAATCAGCCCCAGCATTTT. Based on the CDR3 plus reference TRBV19 and TRBJ1-5, the full variable domain is DGGITQSPKYLFRKEGQNVTLSCEQNLNHDAMYWYRQDPGQGLRLIYYSQIVNDFQKGDIAEGYSVSREKKESFPLTVTSAQKNPTAFYLCASSVSRGNNQPQHFGDGTRLSIL.

The rearrangement joins TRBV6-5 to TRBJ1-1, with 7 bases lining up with TRBD1. The germline V gene has CDR1 MNHEY and CDR2 SVGAGI. This CDR3 region has 13 residues. Trimming at V came to 10 bases and at J to 1 base, leaving 6 bases not matched to a gene. The CDR3 DNA sequence: TGTGCCACCAACAGGGGCGAGAACACTGAAGCTTTCTTT. This sequence encodes CATNRGENTEAFF.

The chain couples TRBV5-4 to TRBJ2-3, with a tentative D call TRBD2 (7 bases). This CDR3 region has 17 residues. V was clipped by 4 bases and J by 4 bases, with 22 bases between them. Germline CDR1 SGHNT, CDR2 YYREEE (reference sequence). The CDR3 DNA is TGTGCCAGCAGCCGGACCCGCGGGGGCCAAGTCGCAGATACGCAGTATTTT. Encoded protein: CASSRTRGGQVADTQYF.

The V call is TRBV5-1, the J call TRBJ2-3; tentative D call: TRBD1 (5 bases). V lost 3 bases to trimming and J lost 2 bases, with 13 bases between them. This CDR3 is 15 amino acids long. CDR1 SGHRS and CDR2 YFSETQ come from the germline V gene. The chain's CDR3 is CASSWGGRYTDTQYF. The CDR3 nucleotides read TGCGCCAGCAGCTGGGGCGGACGATACACAGATACGCAGTATTTT.

This chain connects TRBV25-1 to TRBJ2-5; D call uncertain. This CDR3 contains 13 residues. V was cut by 3 bases and J by 5 bases, with 10 bases left in between. CDR1 is MGHDK, CDR2 SYGVNS, per germline. CDR3 nucleotide sequence: TGTGCCAGCAGTGATTTCCCCATCGAGACCCAGTACTTC. Protein sequence: CASSDFPIETQYF.

This clone was observed a single time. The J gene is TRBJ2-7, the V gene TRBV5-1; TRBD1 aligns across 8 bases. This CDR3 has 12 residues. J lost 9 bases, V lost 0 bases, and 2 bases had no gene match. Germline loops: CDR1 SGHRS, CDR2 YFSETQ. The CDR3: CASSLGGQVQYF. CDR3 sequence (DNA): TGCGCCAGCAGCTTGGGGGGACAGGTGCAGTACTTC.

The V call is TRBV6-6, the J call TRBJ1-2; D is uncertain. CDR3 length: 12 residues. CDR1 is MNHNY and CDR2 is SVGAGI in the germline V gene (reference sequence). V shed 6 bases and J shed 4 bases, with 9 bases lying between them. DNA for the CDR3: TGTGCCAGCAGGATCGATTCCTATGGCTACACCTTC. This translates into CASRIDSYGYTF.

V gene TRBV4-1 combines with J gene TRBJ2-2, with 9 bases fitting TRBD2. V gave up 10 bases and J gave up 1 base; unmatched junction bases: 7. Germline CDR1 reads MGHRA; CDR2 reads YSYEKL. The CDR3 contains 15 residues. CDR3 in amino acids: CATGLAYGNTGELFF. The CDR3 bases are TGCGCCACAGGACTAGCGTATGGGAACACCGGGGAGCTGTTTTTT.

The chain links TRBV6-5 to TRBJ1-2, with 7 bases identical to TRBD1. Germline values: CDR1 MNHEY, CDR2 SVGAGI. The CDR3 is 16 residues long. V was clipped by 0 bases and J by 2 bases; unmatched bases: 6. CDR3 DNA sequence: TGTGCCAGCAGTTACTCGAAAGGGGGCCTGAACTATGGCTACACCTTC. This encodes CASSYSKGGLNYGYTF.

As DNA, the CDR3 is TGTGCCAGCAGTGCCCTGACCGGGGGTTCAGATACGCAGTATTTT. Amino acid sequence: CASSALTGGSDTQYF. The chain combines TRBV2 with TRBJ2-3; possibly TRBD2 for D (6 bases). The CDR3 runs 15 residues. Germline values: CDR1 SNHLY, CDR2 FYNNEI. Trimming shortened V by 4 bases and J by 4 bases, and 15 bases separated the two germline ends.

The V gene is TRBV7-8, the J gene TRBJ1-3, with D maybe TRBD1 (5 bases). In germline, CDR1 is SGHVS, CDR2 FQNEAQ. Between the trimmed V and J ends, which lost 2 bases and 5 bases, there was a span of 13 bases. CDR3 length equals 15 residues. The CDR3 loop is CASSLTDSLRNTIYF. CDR3 nucleotide sequence: TGTGCCAGCAGCTTAACCGACAGCCTAAGAAACACCATATATTTT. Full variable domain (rest looked up from reference TRBV7-8 and TRBJ1-3): GAGVSQSPRYKVAKRGQDVALRCDPISGHVSLFWYQQALGQGPEFLTYFQNEAQLDKSGLPSDRFFAERPEGSVSTLKIQRTQQEDSAVYLCASSLTDSLRNTIYFGEGSWLTVV.

The CDR3 here is CASTGTGGANYGYTF. CDR3 coding DNA: TGTGCCAGCACCGGGACAGGGGGGGCTAACTATGGCTACACCTTC. The chain uses TRBV28 and TRBJ1-2; 11 bases align to TRBD1. CDR3 length: 15 residues. CDR1 is MDHEN and CDR2 is SYDVKM in the germline V gene. With V trimmed by 7 bases and J by 0 bases, 4 bases remained unmatched.

The V and J genes are TRBV9 and TRBJ2-2, with 8 bases identical to TRBD2. CDR1 is SGDLS and CDR2 is YYNGEE in the germline V gene. This CDR3 has 16 residues. The V gene end was trimmed by 0 bases and the J gene end by 2 bases; junction bases not matched to a gene: 3. The CDR3 DNA follows: TGTGCCAGCAGCGTAGCGGTAGCGGGAAACACCGGGGAGCTGTTTTTT. Translation gives CASSVAVAGNTGELFF.

This clone was seen only once. The rearrangement joins TRBV6-6 to TRBJ1-2; no reliable D call. Germline CDR1 and CDR2: MNHNY and SVGAGI (reference sequence). CDR3 length equals 12 residues. The ends were cut back, 5 bases at V and 5 bases at J, with 9 bases in the middle. The CDR3 protein is CASSRTGYGYTF. The CDR3 DNA is TGTGCCAGCAGTCGGACGGGTTATGGCTACACCTTC.

The rearrangement uses TRBV30 and TRBJ2-2; 7 nucleotides line up with TRBD2. Losses at the gene ends were 8 bases for V and 7 bases for J; bases not matched to a gene: 13. The CDR3 spans 14 residues. Germline values: CDR1 GTSNPN, CDR2 SVGIG (reference sequence). CDR3 sequence (DNA): TGTGCCCGGGGGACGGGGGGTTTTTTCGGGGAGCTGTTTTTT. Translated, it gives CARGTGGFFGELFF.

This clone has a handful of counts. The chain links TRBV10-3 to TRBJ1-1; the match to TRBD1 covers 7 bases. Germline-derived CDR1 and CDR2 are ENHRY and SYGVKD. The V gene end was trimmed by 2 bases and the J gene end by 0 bases; junction bases not matched to a gene: 6. The CDR3 sequence is 16 residues long. Written as DNA, the CDR3 is TGTGCCATCAGTGAGGCGACAGGGTTCTTGAACACTGAAGCTTTCTTT. Amino acid sequence: CAISEATGFLNTEAFF.

The rearrangement joins TRBV5-1 to TRBJ2-1, with D possibly matching TRBD2 (5 bases). This CDR3 region has 18 residues. CDR1 is SGHRS, CDR2 YFSETQ, per germline. The V gene lost 3 bases and the J gene lost 0 bases, with 19 bases spanning the gap. The CDR3 sequence is CASSSPRGGGSSYNEQFF. CDR3 coding DNA: TGCGCCAGCAGCTCCCCCCGTGGCGGAGGCAGCTCCTACAATGAGCAGTTCTTC.

The J gene is TRBJ1-2, the V gene TRBV28, with a tentative D call TRBD1 (5 bases). V was shortened by 5 bases and J by 5 bases, with 18 bases between the two germline ends. The CDR3 spans 15 residues. The germline V gene has CDR1 MDHEN and CDR2 SYDVKM. The CDR3 here is CASSPPWVGLYGYTF. The CDR3 DNA reads TGTGCCAGCAGTCCCCCGTGGGTGGGGCTGTATGGCTACACCTTC.

The rearrangement uses TRBV25-1 and TRBJ2-3, with 8 nucleotides matching TRBD2. Trimming at V came to 2 bases and at J to 3 bases, leaving 7 bases not matched to a gene. The CDR3 is made up of 16 amino acids. The germline V gene has CDR1 MGHDK and CDR2 SYGVNS. CDR3 amino acids: CASSEPGSGNTDTQYF. CDR3 bases: TGTGCCAGCAGTGAACCGGGTAGCGGGAATACAGATACGCAGTATTTT.

CDR3 in DNA: TGTGCCAGCAGTTTTGACAGGGGGGCGAGCAATCAGCCCCAGCATTTT. Translation: CASSFDRGASNQPQHF. This chain connects TRBV28 to TRBJ1-5, with 9 positions matching TRBD1. The germline V gene has CDR1 MDHEN and CDR2 SYDVKM. The CDR3 has 16 amino acids. After removal of 3 bases from V and 1 base from J, the junction contained 4 bases not matched to a gene.

The chain links TRBV5-6 to TRBJ2-7, with TRBD2 as a possible D gene (6 bases). The CDR3 length is 14 residues. V lost 3 bases to trimming and J lost 0 bases, with 10 bases between them. The germline V gene encodes CDR1 SGHDT and CDR2 YYEEEE. The CDR3 DNA reads as TGTGCCAGCAGCTCGGGGGTGGACTCCTACGAGCAGTACTTC. Translation: CASSSGVDSYEQYF.

The rearrangement links TRBV29-1 to TRBJ2-2, with D perhaps matching TRBD1 (6 bases). CDR1 SQVTM and CDR2 ANQGSEA come from the germline V gene. The V end lost 6 bases, the J end lost 9 bases, and 14 bases lay between the germline ends. CDR3 length: 12 residues. In DNA form, the CDR3 reads TGCAGCGTGTACCTTACAGGGCGGGAGCTGTTTTTT. It yields the protein CSVYLTGRELFF.

The chain has TRBV7-9 and TRBJ2-1; unclear D gene. Per the germline V gene, CDR1 is SEHNR and CDR2 is FQNEAQ (reference sequence). Trimming pared 1 base from V and 0 bases from J, leaving 10 bases between. This CDR3 region has 16 residues. CDR3 residues: CASSLVSHSSYNEQFF. The DNA of the CDR3 is TGTGCCAGCAGCTTAGTTTCCCATAGCTCCTACAATGAGCAGTTCTTC.

The chain is built from TRBV25-1 and TRBJ2-7; 7 bases agree with TRBD1. CDR3 length: 12 residues. Germline assignment: CDR1 MGHDK and CDR2 SYGVNS. The J segment lost 7 bases and the V segment lost 3 bases, leaving 3 bases of the junction unmatched. In DNA form, the CDR3 reads TGTGCCAGCAGTGAGACAGGGAAAGAGCAGTACTTC. Protein sequence: CASSETGKEQYF.

The chain couples TRBV28 to TRBJ1-6; D is unclear. The germline V gene encodes CDR1 MDHEN and CDR2 SYDVKM. The CDR3 length is 14 residues. V shed 3 bases and J shed 4 bases, with 7 bases lying between them. CDR3 residues: CASSLGSYNSPLHF. DNA for the CDR3: TGTGCCAGCAGTTTGGGATCTTATAATTCACCCCTCCACTTT.

J is TRBJ2-3 and V is TRBV5-8, with 12 bases identical to TRBD2. The CDR3 totals 17 residues. The junction had 15 bases not matched to a gene; V was cut back by 0 bases and J by 13 bases. CDR1 is SGHTS, CDR2 YDEGEE, per germline. The CDR3 loop is CASSLEWSSGRAVLEYF. The CDR3 DNA follows: TGTGCCAGCAGCTTGGAGTGGTCTAGCGGGAGGGCGGTCCTGGAGTATTTT.